This T cell receptor (beta chain) was captured in a study of blood T cell repertoires in COVID-19. Germline CDR1 is SNHLY and CDR2 is FYNNEI. This CDR3 is 13 amino acids long. V lost 6 bases to trimming and J lost 7 bases, with 15 bases between them. Living in 24 US areas, the participants were between roughly 18 and 95 years of age. Authors' analysis steps: Estimated nucleated cell counts came from reference gene primer amplification. The data were produced by immunoSEQ multiplex PCR, yet TCRdb's version contains in-frame clones alone and is incomplete. The D gene and trimming were derived from the DNA, and the V and J assignments and clone size from that table. The sample has 280,000 or so clones, around 92% seen once; the top ten hold roughly 2.8%.

This receptor was identified in a woman aged 45-65 years who had been exposed to COVID-19. This rearrangement joins TRBV2 to TRBJ1-2, with TRBD1 as a possible D gene (6 bases). What was sequenced was PBMCs or T cells enriched from blood (not recorded which). CDR3 sequence reads: CASRGGGIGGYTF. CDR3 coding DNA: TGTGCCAGCAGGGGAGGGGGGATAGGTGGCTACACCTTC.